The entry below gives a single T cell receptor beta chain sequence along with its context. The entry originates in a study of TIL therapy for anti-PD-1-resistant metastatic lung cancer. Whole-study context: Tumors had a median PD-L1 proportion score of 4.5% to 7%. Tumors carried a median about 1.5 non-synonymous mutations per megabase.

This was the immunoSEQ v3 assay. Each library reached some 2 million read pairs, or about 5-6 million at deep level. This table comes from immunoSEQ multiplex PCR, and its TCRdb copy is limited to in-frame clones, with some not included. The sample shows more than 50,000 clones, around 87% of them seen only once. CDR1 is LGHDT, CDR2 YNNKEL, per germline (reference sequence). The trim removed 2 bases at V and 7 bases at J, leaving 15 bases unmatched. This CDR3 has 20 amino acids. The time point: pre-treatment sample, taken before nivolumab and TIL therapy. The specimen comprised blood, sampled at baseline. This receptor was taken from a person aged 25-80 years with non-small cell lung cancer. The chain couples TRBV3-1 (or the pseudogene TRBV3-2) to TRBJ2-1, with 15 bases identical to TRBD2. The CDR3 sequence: CASSQFSPRTSGGAENEQFF. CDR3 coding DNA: TGTGCCAGCAGCCAATTCTCCCCGAGGACTAGCGGGGGGGCGGAAAATGAGCAGTTCTTC.